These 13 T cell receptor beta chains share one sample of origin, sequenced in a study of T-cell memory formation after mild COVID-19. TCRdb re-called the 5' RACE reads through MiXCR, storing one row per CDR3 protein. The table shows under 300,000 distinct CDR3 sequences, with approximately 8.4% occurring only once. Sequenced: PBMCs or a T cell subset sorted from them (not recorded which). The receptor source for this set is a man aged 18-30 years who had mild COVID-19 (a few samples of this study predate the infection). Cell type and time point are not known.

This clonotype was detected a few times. The CDR3 loop is CSVRQVLSNTIYF. The CDR3 DNA reads TGCAGCGTTCGTCAGGTCCTATCCAACACCATATATTTT. The chain employs TRBV29-1 and TRBJ1-3; D uncertain. Looked up from germline, CDR1 is SQVTM and CDR2 is ANQGSEA. The CDR3 extends over 13 amino acids. Trimming stripped 5 bases from V and 7 bases from J, with 15 bases between.

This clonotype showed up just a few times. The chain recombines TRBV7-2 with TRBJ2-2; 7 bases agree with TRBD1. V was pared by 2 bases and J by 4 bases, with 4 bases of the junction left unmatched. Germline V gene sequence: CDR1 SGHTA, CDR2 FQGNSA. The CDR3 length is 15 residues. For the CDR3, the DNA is TGTGCCAGCAGCTTAAGGGGGCGCTCCACCGGGGAGCTGTTTTTT. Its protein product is CASSLRGRSTGELFF. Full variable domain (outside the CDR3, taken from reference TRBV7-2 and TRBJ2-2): GAGVSQSPSNKVTEKGKDVELRCDPISGHTALYWYRQSLGQGLEFLIYFQGNSAPDKSGLPSDRFSAERTGGSVSTLTIQRTQQEDSAVYLCASSLRGRSTGELFFGEGSRLTVL.

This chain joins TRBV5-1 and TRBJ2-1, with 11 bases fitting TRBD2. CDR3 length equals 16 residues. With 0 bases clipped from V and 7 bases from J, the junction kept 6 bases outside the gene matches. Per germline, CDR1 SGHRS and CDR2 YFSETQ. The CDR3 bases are TGCGCCAGCAGCTTGGCGGCTAGCGGGGGGAAAAATGAGCAGTTCTTC. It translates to CASSLAASGGKNEQFF.

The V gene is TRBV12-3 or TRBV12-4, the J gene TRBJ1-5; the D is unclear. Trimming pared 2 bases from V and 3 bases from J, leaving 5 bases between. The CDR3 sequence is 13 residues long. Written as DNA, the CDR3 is TGTGCCAGCAGTTTACAGTTCAATCAGCCCCAGCATTTT. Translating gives CASSLQFNQPQHF.

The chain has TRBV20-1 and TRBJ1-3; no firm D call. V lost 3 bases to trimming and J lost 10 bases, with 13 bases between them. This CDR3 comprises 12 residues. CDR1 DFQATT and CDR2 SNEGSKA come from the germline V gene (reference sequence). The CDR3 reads CSASDFAETIYF. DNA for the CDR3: TGCAGTGCTAGTGATTTCGCGGAAACCATATATTTT.

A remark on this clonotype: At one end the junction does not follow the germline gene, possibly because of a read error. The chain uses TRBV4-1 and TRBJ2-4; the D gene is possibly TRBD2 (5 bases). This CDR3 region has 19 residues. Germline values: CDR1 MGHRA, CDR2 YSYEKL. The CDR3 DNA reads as TGCGCCAGCAGACAAGCTACCCTTCCTCGGGGATCTAAGGGAAACATTCAGTACTTC. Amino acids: CASRQATLPRGSKGNIQYF.

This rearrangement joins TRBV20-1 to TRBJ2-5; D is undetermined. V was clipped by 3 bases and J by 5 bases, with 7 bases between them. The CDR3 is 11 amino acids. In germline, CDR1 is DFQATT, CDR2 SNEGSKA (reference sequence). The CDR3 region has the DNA TGCAGTGCTAGTGCCGGGGAGACCCAGTACTTC. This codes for CSASAGETQYF.

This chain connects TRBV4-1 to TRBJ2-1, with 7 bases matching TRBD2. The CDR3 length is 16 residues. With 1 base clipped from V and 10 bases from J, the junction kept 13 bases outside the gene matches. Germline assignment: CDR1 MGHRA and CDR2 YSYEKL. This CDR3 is CASSQGLGLSGGEQFF. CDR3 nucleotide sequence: TGCGCCAGCAGCCAAGGATTGGGGCTTTCGGGAGGCGAGCAGTTCTTC.

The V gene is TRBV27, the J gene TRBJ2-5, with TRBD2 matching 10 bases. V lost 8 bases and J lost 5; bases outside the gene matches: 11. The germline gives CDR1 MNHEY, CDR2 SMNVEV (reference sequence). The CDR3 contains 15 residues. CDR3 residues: CASGDLTSGVETQYF. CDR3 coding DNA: TGTGCCAGCGGTGACCTTACTAGCGGGGTTGAGACCCAGTACTTC.

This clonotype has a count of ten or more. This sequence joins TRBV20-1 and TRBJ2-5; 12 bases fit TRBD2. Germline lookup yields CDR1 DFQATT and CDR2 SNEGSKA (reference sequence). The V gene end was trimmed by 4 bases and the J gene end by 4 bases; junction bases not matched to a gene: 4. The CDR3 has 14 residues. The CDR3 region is CSATSGGAGETQYF. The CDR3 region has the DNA TGCAGTGCTACTAGCGGGGGGGCTGGAGAGACCCAGTACTTC.

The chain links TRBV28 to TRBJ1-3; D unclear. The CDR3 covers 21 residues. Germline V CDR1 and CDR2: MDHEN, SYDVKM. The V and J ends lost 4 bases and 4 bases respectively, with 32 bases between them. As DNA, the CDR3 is TGTGCCAGCAGTTCGACCAAATCACAGAGTTCTGTTGGGTTAGGGGGAAACACCATATATTTT. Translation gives CASSSTKSQSSVGLGGNTIYF.

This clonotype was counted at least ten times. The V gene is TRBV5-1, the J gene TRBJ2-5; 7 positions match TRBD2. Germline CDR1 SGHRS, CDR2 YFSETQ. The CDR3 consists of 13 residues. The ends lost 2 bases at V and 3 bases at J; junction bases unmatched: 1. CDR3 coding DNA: TGCGCCAGCAGCTTTGCGGGGGAAGAGACCCAGTACTTC. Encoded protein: CASSFAGEETQYF.

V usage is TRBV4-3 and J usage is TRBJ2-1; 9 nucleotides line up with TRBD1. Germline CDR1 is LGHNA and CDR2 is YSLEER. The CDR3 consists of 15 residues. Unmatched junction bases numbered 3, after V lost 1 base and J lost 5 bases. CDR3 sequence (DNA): TGCGCCAGCAGCCAAGGTTGGACAGGGGACAATGAGCAGTTCTTC. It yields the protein CASSQGWTGDNEQFF.